This TCR beta chain emerged from a study of T cell responses to AZD1222 COVID-19 vaccine. Findings of the study overall: Spike-specific TCR breadth and depth were elevated following two AZD1222 doses. Among the donors, most were white British and more were female, and clonal diversity was possibly underestimated. Mapped onto spike, vaccine-associated CD4 TCRs spanned it and were dominant at 160-218 and 743-854.

Measured with immunoSEQ multiplex PCR; TCRdb has only the in-frame clones, and not every one. The profile shows 130,000 or so clones, 75% to 90% of them singletons. Notes on this clone: Its specificity is not known.

This CDR3 comprises 13 residues. With 1 base removed from V and 5 bases from J, the gap between germline ends came to 8 bases. Specimen: peripheral blood, collected on day 0 of MenACWY control vaccination. This clonotype originated in an adult in good health. The rearrangement uses TRBV12-3 or TRBV12-4 and TRBJ1-2; perhaps TRBD1 as D (5 bases). The CDR3 nucleotides are TGTGCCAGCAGTTTAGGCAGGGAATATGGCTACACCTTC. This codes for CASSLGREYGYTF.